Below, one T cell receptor (beta chain) is given with its context. The record originates from a study of PD-L1 blockade in urothelial cancer. Study overall: In 2014, patients got going on atezolizumab, taking 1,200 mg intravenously every 3 weeks. It was at 3 weeks (second dose) and 6 weeks after treatment start that blood was analyzed. The median T cell count in blood samples was some 140,000.

Samples were collected from each patient before treatment and during treatment. Each patient gave between 1 and 8 of them in total. Profiled with immunoSEQ multiplex PCR; TCRdb holds only in-frame clones, not every one. The sample lists 55,000 to 85,000 clones, around 90% seen once, with 3% to 4% in the top ten. Germline V gene data show CDR1 as SGHRS and CDR2 as YFSETQ. Trimming removed 0 bases at V and 8 bases at J, with 14 bases between. This CDR3 region has 14 residues. This specimen consisted of PBMCs, obtained around atezolizumab (anti-PD-L1) treatment. The chain couples TRBV5-1 to TRBJ1-2, with D perhaps matching TRBD1 (5 bases). The clonotype was recovered from a man aged 55 to 70 with urothelial cancer. The CDR3: CASSLAGGAEGYTF. The CDR3 bases are TGCGCCAGCAGCTTGGCCGGTGGGGCTGAAGGCTACACCTTC.